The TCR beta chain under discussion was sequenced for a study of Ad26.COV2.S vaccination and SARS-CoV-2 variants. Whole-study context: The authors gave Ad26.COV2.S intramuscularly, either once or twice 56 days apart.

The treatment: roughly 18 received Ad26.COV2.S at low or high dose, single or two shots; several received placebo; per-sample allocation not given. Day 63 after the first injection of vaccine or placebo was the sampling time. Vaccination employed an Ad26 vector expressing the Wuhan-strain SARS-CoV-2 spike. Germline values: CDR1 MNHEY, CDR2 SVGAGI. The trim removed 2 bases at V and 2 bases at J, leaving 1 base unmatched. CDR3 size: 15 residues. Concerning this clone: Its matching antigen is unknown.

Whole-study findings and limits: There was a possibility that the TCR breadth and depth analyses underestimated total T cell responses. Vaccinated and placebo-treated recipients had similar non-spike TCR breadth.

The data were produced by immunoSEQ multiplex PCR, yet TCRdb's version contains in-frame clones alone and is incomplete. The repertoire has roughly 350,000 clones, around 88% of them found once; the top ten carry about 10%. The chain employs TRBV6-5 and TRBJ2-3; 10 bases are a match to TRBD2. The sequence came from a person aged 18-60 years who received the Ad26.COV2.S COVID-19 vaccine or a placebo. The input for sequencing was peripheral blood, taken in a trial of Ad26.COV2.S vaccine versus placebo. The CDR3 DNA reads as TGTGCCAGCAGTTACGGGACTAGCGTCACAGATACGCAGTATTTT. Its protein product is CASSYGTSVTDTQYF.